The 20 T cell receptor beta chains reported below all come from one sample, sequenced in a study of T cell responses to AZD1222 COVID-19 vaccine. Profiling relied on immunoSEQ multiplex PCR, and the TCRdb table lists in-frame clones only, not all of them. Among tens of thousands of clones listed, approximately 85% were seen once. The sample was peripheral blood, taken on day 0 of AZD1222 vaccination. Receptors were obtained from an adult in good health.

The rearrangement uses TRBV30 and TRBJ2-7; 12 nucleotides agree with TRBD1. Trimming at V came to 4 bases and at J to 4 bases, leaving 8 bases not matched to a gene. In germline, CDR1 is GTSNPN, CDR2 SVGIG (reference sequence). The CDR3 has 15 amino acids. CDR3 DNA: TGTGCCTGGACCGGAGTGGGACAGGGGGCTTACGAGCAGTACTTC. Residues: CAWTGVGQGAYEQYF.

V usage is TRBV11-2 and J usage is TRBJ2-1, with TRBD2 identical over 13 bases. The CDR3 has 16 residues. The J segment lost 9 bases and the V segment lost 2 bases, leaving 7 bases of the junction unmatched. Germline assignment: CDR1 SGHAT and CDR2 FQNNGV. Written as DNA, the CDR3 is TGTGCCAGCAGCTTACGGACTAGCGGGAGTACCGCTGAGCAGTTCTTC. It translates to CASSLRTSGSTAEQFF.

Here the CDR3 DNA reads TGTGCCAGTAGCATTGGATCTGGGTCACCCCTCCACTTT. As protein: CASSIGSGSPLHF. This sequence joins TRBV5-4 and TRBJ1-6; D remains unclear. Germline V gene data show CDR1 as SGHNT and CDR2 as YYREEE (reference sequence). Trimming removed 8 bases at V and 10 bases at J, with 16 bases between. CDR3 length: 13 amino acids.

This rearrangement joins TRBV20-1 to TRBJ2-5; the match to TRBD2 covers 14 bases. CDR3 length: 16 amino acids. J was trimmed by 5 bases and V by 3 bases; bases with no gene match: 8. The germline CDR1 and CDR2 sequences are DFQATT and SNEGSKA (reference sequence). The DNA for the CDR3 is TGCAGTGCTAGTCCGGGACTAGCGGGAGTCCGGGAGACCCAGTACTTC. The encoded protein is CSASPGLAGVRETQYF.

The chain is built from TRBV19 and TRBJ1-6; 7 positions match TRBD1. CDR3 length: 15 amino acids. The ends lost 4 bases at V and 5 bases at J; junction bases unmatched: 5. In germline, CDR1 is LNHDA, CDR2 SQIVND (reference sequence). The CDR3 reads CASSTDRANNSPLHF. The CDR3 bases are TGTGCCAGTAGTACCGACAGGGCCAATAATTCACCCCTCCACTTT.

The chain employs TRBV11-2 and TRBJ2-3; D is perhaps TRBD1 (6 bases). The CDR3 loop spans 19 amino acids. The V end lost 5 bases, the J end lost 0 bases, and 24 bases lay between the germline ends. Germline CDR1 is SGHAT and CDR2 is FQNNGV. This CDR3 is CASSLLGGVGFSSTDTQYF. CDR3 bases: TGTGCCAGCAGCCTCCTAGGGGGTGTGGGCTTCTCTAGCACAGATACGCAGTATTTT.

This clone was recorded a few times. The chain carries TRBV29-1 and TRBJ2-1; 8 bases are shared with TRBD2. Germline V lookup: CDR1 SQVTM, CDR2 ANQGSEA. The V and J ends lost 7 bases and 9 bases, in that order; junction bases with no gene match: 8. The CDR3 has 12 amino acids. The CDR3 sequence: CSAAAGAGEQFF. The CDR3 bases are TGCAGCGCCGCAGCGGGAGCGGGTGAGCAGTTCTTC.

J is TRBJ1-1 and V is TRBV7-2; D might be TRBD1 (6 bases). Looked up from germline, CDR1 is SGHTA and CDR2 is FQGNSA. V lost 3 bases and J lost 11, with 16 bases in between. The CDR3 has 13 amino acids. CDR3 nucleotides: TGTGCCAGCAGCTTTCGGGCGGACCAGGGGGCTTTCTTT. Translated: CASSFRADQGAFF.

The CDR3 sequence is CASITTREAATGYTF. CDR3 bases: TGTGCCAGCATCACGACCAGGGAGGCAGCTACTGGCTACACCTTC. The chain is built from TRBV28 and TRBJ1-2; TRBD1 is a possible D gene (5 bases). The CDR3 has 15 amino acids. The V end was cut by 7 bases, the J end by 7 bases, with 22 bases between. Looked up from germline, CDR1 is MDHEN and CDR2 is SYDVKM.

The CDR3, as DNA: TGTGCCAGCAGACCGGGACAGCATAGCAATCAGCCCCAGCATTTT. Translation: CASRPGQHSNQPQHF. This chain connects TRBV5-8 to TRBJ1-5; 7 positions agree with TRBD1. The CDR3 is 15 amino acids. In germline, CDR1 is SGHTS, CDR2 YDEGEE. Unmatched junction bases numbered 5, after V lost 5 bases and J lost 0 bases.

This clone was recorded only once. V and J are TRBV19 and TRBJ1-2, with D tentatively TRBD1 (5 bases). Per the germline V gene, CDR1 is LNHDA and CDR2 is SQIVND (reference sequence). The CDR3 consists of 14 residues. Trimming took off 7 bases at V and 7 bases at J, with 19 bases between the two ends. The CDR3 nucleotides read TGTGCCAGTAATTCTCCCCCGGGACCAGGTGGCTACACCTTC. Its protein is CASNSPPGPGGYTF.

J is TRBJ2-5 and V is TRBV7-2, with TRBD2 matching over 8 bases. Losses at the gene ends were 4 bases for V and 2 bases for J; bases not matched to a gene: 3. Germline V lookup: CDR1 SGHTA, CDR2 FQGNSA. CDR3 length: 14 amino acids. The CDR3 DNA reads as TGTGCCAGCAGCTACCAGCGGGGGCAAGAGACCCAGTACTTC. It specifies CASSYQRGQETQYF. The variable domain in full, with the rest retrieved from reference TRBV7-2 and TRBJ2-5, is GAGVSQSPSNKVTEKGKDVELRCDPISGHTALYWYRQSLGQGLEFLIYFQGNSAPDKSGLPSDRFSAERTGGSVSTLTIQRTQQEDSAVYLCASSYQRGQETQYFGPGTRLLVL.

The chain couples TRBV6-1 to TRBJ1-3; D gene uncertain. The CDR3 sequence is 16 residues long. Germline values: CDR1 MNHNS, CDR2 SASEGT. Trimming took 4 bases from V and 0 from J, leaving 13 bases between them. The CDR3 loop reads CASSALLALSGNTIYF. The DNA for the CDR3 is TGTGCCAGCAGTGCCCTTTTGGCCCTCTCTGGAAACACCATATATTTT.

CDR3 nucleotides: TGTGCCAGCAGCCAAGACCAAGCCAAAAACATTCAGTACTTC. Its translation: CASSQDQAKNIQYF. The V and J genes are TRBV3-1 (or the pseudogene TRBV3-2) and TRBJ2-4, with D unresolved. Per the germline V gene, CDR1 is LGHDT and CDR2 is YNNKEL (reference sequence). This CDR3 has 14 residues. Trimming cost V 0 bases and J 0 bases, with 3 bases left between them.

This clone was detected only a few times. This chain uses TRBV2 with TRBJ2-7; TRBD2 aligns across 8 bases. The CDR3 is made up of 16 amino acids. Germline V CDR1 and CDR2: SNHLY, FYNNEI. The ends lost 7 bases at V and 9 bases at J; junction bases unmatched: 20. The DNA of the CDR3 is TGTGCCAGCACTTTGGGACACCTCGCGGGGGGCGGGGTGCAGTACTTC. Translating it yields CASTLGHLAGGGVQYF.

This chain joins TRBV21-1 and TRBJ2-7; the table assigns TRBD1, which was not confirmed against the DNA. TRBV21-1 is listed as a pseudogene. CDR3 size: 17 residues. In DNA form, the CDR3 reads TGTGCCAGCAGCAAACATCGTCCGGGACAGGGGGCCTACGAGCAGTACTTC. Its translation is CASSKHRPGQGAYEQYF.

This chain uses TRBV19 with TRBJ2-1; D might be TRBD1 or TRBD2, each matching 6 bases. Looked up from germline, CDR1 is LNHDA and CDR2 is SQIVND (reference sequence). Trimming cost V 3 bases and J 10 bases, with 22 bases left between them. CDR3 size: 16 residues. The DNA for the CDR3 is TGTGCCAGTAGTATGATTAGCGGAGCCACACAGGGAGAGCAGTTCTTC. Its translation: CASSMISGATQGEQFF.

V usage is TRBV11-3 and J usage is TRBJ2-7, with 12 bases matching TRBD2. After removal of 6 bases from V and 2 bases from J, the junction contained 5 bases not matched to a gene. Germline CDR1 is SGHNT and CDR2 is YENEEA. The CDR3 contains 15 residues. CDR3 in amino acids: CASRLTSGGTYEQYF. The CDR3 bases are TGTGCCAGCAGGCTAACTAGCGGGGGGACCTACGAGCAGTACTTC.

The chain is built from TRBV7-9 and TRBJ1-1, with 7 bases that match TRBD1. The V and J ends lost 5 bases and 1 base, in that order; junction bases with no gene match: 4. The CDR3 is 14 residues long. Germline V gives CDR1 SEHNR, CDR2 FQNEAQ (reference sequence). The DNA for the CDR3 is TGTGCCAGCAGCCGACAGGGATGGAACACTGAAGCTTTCTTT. It is translated as CASSRQGWNTEAFF.

This clone came up once. The chain joins TRBV29-1 to TRBJ1-2; D gene ambiguous. The V gene's germline CDR1 is SQVTM and CDR2 ANQGSEA. V lost 3 bases and J 3 bases, leaving 11 bases between the germline ends. The CDR3 has 13 amino acids. DNA for the CDR3: TGCAGCGTTGACGAGGCCAGATACTATGGCTACACCTTC. Encoded protein: CSVDEARYYGYTF.